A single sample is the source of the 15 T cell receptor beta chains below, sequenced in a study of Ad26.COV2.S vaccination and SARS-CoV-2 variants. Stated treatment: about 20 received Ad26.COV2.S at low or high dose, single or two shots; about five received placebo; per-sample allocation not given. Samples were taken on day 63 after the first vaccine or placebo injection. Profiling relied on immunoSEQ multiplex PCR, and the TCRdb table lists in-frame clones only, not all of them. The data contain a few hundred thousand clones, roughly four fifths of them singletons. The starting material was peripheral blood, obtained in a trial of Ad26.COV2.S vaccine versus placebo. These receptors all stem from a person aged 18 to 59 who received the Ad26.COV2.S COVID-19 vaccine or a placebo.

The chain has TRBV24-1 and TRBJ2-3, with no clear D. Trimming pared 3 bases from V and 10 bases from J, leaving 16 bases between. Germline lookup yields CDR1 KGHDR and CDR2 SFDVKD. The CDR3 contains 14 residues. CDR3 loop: CATSDAGAPVAQYF. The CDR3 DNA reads TGTGCCACCAGTGATGCCGGCGCCCCCGTAGCGCAGTATTTT.

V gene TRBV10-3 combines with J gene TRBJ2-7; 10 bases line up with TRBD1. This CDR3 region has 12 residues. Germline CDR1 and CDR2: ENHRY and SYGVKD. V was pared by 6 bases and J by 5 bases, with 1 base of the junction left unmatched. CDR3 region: CAIRGTGDEQYF. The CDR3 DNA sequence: TGTGCCATCAGGGGGACAGGGGACGAGCAGTACTTC.

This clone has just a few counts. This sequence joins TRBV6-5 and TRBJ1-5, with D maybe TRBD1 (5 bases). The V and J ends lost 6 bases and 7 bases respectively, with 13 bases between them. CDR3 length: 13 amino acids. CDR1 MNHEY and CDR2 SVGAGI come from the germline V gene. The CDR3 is CASSVLGGQPQHF. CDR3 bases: TGTGCCAGCAGCGTATTGGGGGGGCAGCCCCAGCATTTT.

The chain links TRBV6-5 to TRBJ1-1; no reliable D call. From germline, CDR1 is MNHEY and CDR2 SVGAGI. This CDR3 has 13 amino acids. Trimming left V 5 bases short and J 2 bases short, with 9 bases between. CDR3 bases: TGTGCCAGCAGTCGTAGCGGTAACACTGAAGCTTTCTTT. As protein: CASSRSGNTEAFF.

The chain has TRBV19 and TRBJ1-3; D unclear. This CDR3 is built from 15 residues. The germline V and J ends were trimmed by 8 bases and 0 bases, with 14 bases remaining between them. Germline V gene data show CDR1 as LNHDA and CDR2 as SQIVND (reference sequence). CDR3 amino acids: CASGTMGGSGNTIYF. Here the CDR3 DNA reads TGTGCCAGTGGAACCATGGGTGGCTCTGGAAACACCATATATTTT.

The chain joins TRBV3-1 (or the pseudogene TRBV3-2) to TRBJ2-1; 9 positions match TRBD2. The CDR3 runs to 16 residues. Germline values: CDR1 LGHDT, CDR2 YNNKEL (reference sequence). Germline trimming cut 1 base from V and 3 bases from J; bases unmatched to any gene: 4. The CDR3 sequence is CASSQGVREGYNEQFF. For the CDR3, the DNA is TGTGCCAGCAGCCAAGGTGTGCGGGAGGGCTACAATGAGCAGTTCTTC.

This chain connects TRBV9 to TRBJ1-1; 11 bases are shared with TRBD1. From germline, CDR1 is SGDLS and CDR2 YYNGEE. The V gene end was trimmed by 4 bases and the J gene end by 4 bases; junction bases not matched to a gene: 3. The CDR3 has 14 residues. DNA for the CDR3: TGTGCCAGCAGCCCTGGGACAGGGGGCACTGAAGCTTTCTTT. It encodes CASSPGTGGTEAFF.

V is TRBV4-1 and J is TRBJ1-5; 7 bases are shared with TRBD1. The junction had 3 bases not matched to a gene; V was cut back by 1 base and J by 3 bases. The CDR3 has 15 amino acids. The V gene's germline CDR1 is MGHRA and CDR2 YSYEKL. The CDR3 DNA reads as TGCGCCAGCAGCCAAGTGGGACAGCTCAATCAGCCCCAGCATTTT. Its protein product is CASSQVGQLNQPQHF.

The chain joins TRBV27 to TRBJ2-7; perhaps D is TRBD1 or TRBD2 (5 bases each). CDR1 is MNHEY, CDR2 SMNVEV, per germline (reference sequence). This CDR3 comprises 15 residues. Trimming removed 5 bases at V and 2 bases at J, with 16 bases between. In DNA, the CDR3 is TGTGCCAGCAGTCTCCGGGACCGACCAACCTACGAGCAGTACTTC. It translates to CASSLRDRPTYEQYF.

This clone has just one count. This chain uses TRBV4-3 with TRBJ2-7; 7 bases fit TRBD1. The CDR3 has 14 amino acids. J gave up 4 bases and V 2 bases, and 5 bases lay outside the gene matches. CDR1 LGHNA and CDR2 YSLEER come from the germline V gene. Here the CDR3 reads CASSQITGAYEQYF. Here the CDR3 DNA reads TGCGCCAGCAGCCAAATAACAGGGGCATACGAGCAGTACTTC.

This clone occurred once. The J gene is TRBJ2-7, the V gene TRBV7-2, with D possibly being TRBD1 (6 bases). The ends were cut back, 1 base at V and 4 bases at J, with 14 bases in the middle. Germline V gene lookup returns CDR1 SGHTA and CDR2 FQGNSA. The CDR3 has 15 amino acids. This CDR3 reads CASSLGFTGKYEQYF. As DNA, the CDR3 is TGTGCCAGCAGCTTAGGGTTTACAGGGAAGTACGAGCAGTACTTC.

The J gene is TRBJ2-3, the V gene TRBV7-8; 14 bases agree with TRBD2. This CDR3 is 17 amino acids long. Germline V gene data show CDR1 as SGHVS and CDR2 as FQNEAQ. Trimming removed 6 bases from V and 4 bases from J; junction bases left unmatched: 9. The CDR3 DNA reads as TGTGCCAGCAGTCCTAGACTAGCGGGGGGGACGCCAGATACGCAGTATTTT. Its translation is CASSPRLAGGTPDTQYF.

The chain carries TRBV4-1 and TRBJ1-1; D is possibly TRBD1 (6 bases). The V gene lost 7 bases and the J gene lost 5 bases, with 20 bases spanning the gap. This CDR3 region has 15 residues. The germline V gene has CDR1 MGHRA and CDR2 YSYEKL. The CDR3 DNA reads TGCGCCAGCACCTTAGCGCCGAGGGGGTCGACTGAAGCTTTCTTT. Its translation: CASTLAPRGSTEAFF.

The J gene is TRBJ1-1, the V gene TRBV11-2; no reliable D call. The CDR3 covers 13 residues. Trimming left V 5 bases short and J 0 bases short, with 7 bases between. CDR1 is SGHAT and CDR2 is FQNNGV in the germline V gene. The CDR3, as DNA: TGTGCCAGCAGCCTTCGTTTGAACACTGAAGCTTTCTTT. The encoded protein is CASSLRLNTEAFF. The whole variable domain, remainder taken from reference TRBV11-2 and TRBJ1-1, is EAGVAQSPRYKIIEKRQSVAFWCNPISGHATLYWYQQILGQGPKLLIQFQNNGVVDDSQLPKDRFSAERLKGVDSTLKIQPAKLEDSAVYLCASSLRLNTEAFFGQGTRLTVV.

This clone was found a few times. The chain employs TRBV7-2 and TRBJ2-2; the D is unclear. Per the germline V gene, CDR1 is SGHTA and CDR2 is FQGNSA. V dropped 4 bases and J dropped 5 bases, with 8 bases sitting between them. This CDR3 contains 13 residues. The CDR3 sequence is CASSSYGTGELFF. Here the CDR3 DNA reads TGTGCCAGCAGCTCATACGGGACCGGGGAGCTGTTTTTT.